The table lists the clone carrying this T cell receptor beta chain with many counts. Time point in this sample: newly diagnosed GD, antithyroid drugs for less than 3 months. Researchers made the TCR library from RNA that was extracted from PBMCs. About 9.2 milliliters of peripheral blood were taken and placed in EDTA tubes. This record belongs to a study of regulatory T cells in long-lasting Graves disease. Arm-PCR of CDR3 regions and iRepertoire HTBI primers were the basis on which TCR beta libraries were built. Using its own MiXCR run on the multiplex PCR reads, TCRdb lists one record per CDR3 protein. The repertoire includes roughly 500,000 distinct CDR3 sequences, approximately 15% of them detected once, and under 20% sits in the top ten. The CDR3 has 14 residues. V lost 0 bases, J lost 2 bases, and 0 bases stayed unmatched. Germline lookup yields CDR1 ENHRY and CDR2 SYGVKD. Another study also made use of these data, one on T cells in Graves' hyperthyroidism and ophthalmopathy. From that paper: Together with thyroid ultrasound, orbital computed tomography, serum thyroxine and TRAb, clinical symptoms were used for diagnoses. Primed by the HTBI set, a first-round RT-PCR was run on the TCR CDR3.

V gene TRBV10-3 combines with J gene TRBJ2-5, with 7 bases aligning to TRBD1. The origin of this receptor is a woman aged 45-65 years with Graves disease. The source material was peripheral blood mononuclear cells (PBMCs), sampled at new diagnosis, from a patient treated with antithyroid drugs. The CDR3 DNA is TGTGCCATCAGTGAGTCGACAGGGCAAGAGACCCAGTACTTC. The encoded protein is CAISESTGQETQYF.